Each of the 14 T cell receptor beta chains below was sequenced from the same sample in a study of shared clonotypes between healthy human individuals (dated by TCRdb to the early 2020s). The library was produced with the immunoSEQ multiplex PCR assay. The table was pulled from immuneACCESS by TCRdb, which kept in-frame rearrangements only. Such tables lose some clones; where checked, under half of the loss comes from unresolved V genes, and the rest has no known cause. Counted in this sample were about 380,000 clones; just over 95% of them appeared once. Of the sample, around 0.29% is held by the ten largest clones. Source material: memory CD8+ T cells sorted from blood. The sample's cell subset or site, from its label and the paper: CD45RO+ cells pooled with CCR7-negative TemRA cells. Receptor source: a man under 40 in good health.

The J gene is TRBJ2-7, the V gene TRBV27, with 10 bases matching TRBD2. The J segment lost 0 bases and the V segment lost 2 bases, leaving 13 bases of the junction unmatched. The CDR3 length is 19 residues. Germline V gene data show CDR1 as MNHEY and CDR2 as SMNVEV (reference sequence). CDR3 region: CASSLKFPLAGAISYEQYF. In DNA, the CDR3 is TGTGCCAGCAGTTTAAAATTCCCCCTAGCGGGAGCTATCTCCTACGAGCAGTACTTC.

The gene calls are TRBV11-3 and TRBJ2-3, with D maybe TRBD1 (5 bases). Germline V CDR1 and CDR2: SGHNT, YENEEA. CDR3 length equals 15 residues. V lost 1 base, J lost 3 bases, and 11 bases lay in between. The CDR3 DNA reads as TGTGCCAGCAGCTTAGGTGCAGGGAAGACAGATACGCAGTATTTT. It translates to CASSLGAGKTDTQYF.

The J gene is TRBJ1-1, the V gene TRBV18; unclear D gene. The CDR3 has 14 amino acids. Trimming left V 3 bases short and J 1 base short, with 9 bases between. The germline V gene encodes CDR1 KGHSH and CDR2 LQKENI. This chain's CDR3 is CASSPTSGNTEAFF. CDR3 DNA: TGTGCCAGCTCACCCACTTCCGGGAACACTGAAGCTTTCTTT.

This clone was recorded only once. The chain has TRBV4-1 and TRBJ2-7; D not certain. CDR3 length: 13 amino acids. Trimming took off 0 bases at V and 6 bases at J, with 9 bases between the two ends. CDR1 MGHRA and CDR2 YSYEKL come from the germline V gene. The CDR3 region is CASSQDPRGEQYF. The CDR3 nucleotides are TGCGCCAGCAGCCAAGATCCCCGAGGCGAGCAGTACTTC.

This clone was observed once. This chain connects TRBV15 to TRBJ2-7; TRBD1 aligns across 9 bases. CDR1 is LNHNV, CDR2 YYDKDF, per germline (reference sequence). The CDR3 consists of 13 residues. V lost 9 bases, J lost 4 bases, and 7 bases stayed unmatched. The chain's CDR3 is CATSTGGLYEQYF. CDR3 nucleotide sequence: TGTGCCACTTCGACAGGGGGACTTTACGAGCAGTACTTC.

A remark on this clone: Other DNA sequences of this sample code for an identical CDR3. CDR3 region: CASSLGNEQFF. The CDR3, as DNA: TGTGCCAGCAGCTTAGGCAATGAGCAGTTCTTC. V gene TRBV11-3 combines with J gene TRBJ2-1; D remains ambiguous. CDR3 length: 11 amino acids. Per the germline V gene, CDR1 is SGHNT and CDR2 is YENEEA. V lost 1 base and J lost 6, with 1 base in between.

The V call is TRBV5-1, the J call TRBJ1-5, with D tentatively TRBD1 (6 bases). The ends were cut back, 0 bases at V and 6 bases at J, with 10 bases in the middle. Germline lookup yields CDR1 SGHRS and CDR2 YFSETQ. This CDR3 comprises 14 residues. For the CDR3, the DNA is TGCGCCAGCAGCTTGGCAGGGGTCGGTCAGCCCCAGCATTTT. This codes for CASSLAGVGQPQHF. Filled out from reference TRBV5-1 and TRBJ1-5, the complete variable domain reads KAGVTQTPRYLIKTRGQQVTLSCSPISGHRSVSWYQQTPGQGLQFLFEYFSETQRNKGNFPGRFSGRQFSNSRSEMNVSTLELGDSALYLCASSLAGVGQPQHFGDGTRLSIL.

The chain uses TRBV27 and TRBJ2-6; TRBD1 agrees at 7 bases. With V trimmed by 3 bases and J by 1 base, 3 bases remained unmatched. Per the germline V gene, CDR1 is MNHEY and CDR2 is SMNVEV (reference sequence). The CDR3 is made up of 16 amino acids. CDR3 residues: CASSFYRGSGANVLTF. CDR3 coding DNA: TGTGCCAGCAGTTTCTACAGGGGTTCTGGGGCCAACGTCCTGACTTTC.

The CDR3 bases are TGCGCCAGCAGCGTGGGACAGAACTTAGCCAAAAACATTCAGTACTTC. It encodes CASSVGQNLAKNIQYF. The rearrangement uses TRBV5-1 and TRBJ2-4; 7 bases are a match to TRBD1. CDR3 length equals 16 residues. Germline V gene sequence: CDR1 SGHRS, CDR2 YFSETQ. Trimming removed 4 bases from V and 0 bases from J; junction bases left unmatched: 7. Looking up the rest from reference TRBV5-1 and TRBJ2-4 gives the full variable domain: KAGVTQTPRYLIKTRGQQVTLSCSPISGHRSVSWYQQTPGQGLQFLFEYFSETQRNKGNFPGRFSGRQFSNSRSEMNVSTLELGDSALYLCASSVGQNLAKNIQYFGAGTRLSVL.

The J gene is TRBJ2-1, the V gene TRBV30, with 9 positions matching TRBD2. CDR3 size: 15 residues. V shed 3 bases and J 4 bases; nucleotides not matched to a gene: 7. Germline CDR1 and CDR2: GTSNPN and SVGIG (reference sequence). CDR3 sequence: CAWRLTSGKYNEQFF. The CDR3 DNA reads as TGTGCCTGGAGACTGACTAGCGGAAAATACAATGAGCAGTTCTTC.

This clone was observed a single time. The J gene is TRBJ2-3, the V gene TRBV7-9, with D uncertain. From germline, CDR1 is SEHNR and CDR2 FQNEAQ (reference sequence). Deletions cut 2 bases from V and 0 bases from J, with 6 bases between. CDR3 length: 14 residues. CDR3 in amino acids: CASSLWGSTDTQYF. The DNA for the CDR3 is TGTGCCAGCAGCTTATGGGGTAGCACAGATACGCAGTATTTT.

The rearrangement uses TRBV18 and TRBJ2-5; 7 bases fit TRBD2. CDR1 KGHSH and CDR2 LQKENI come from the germline V gene. CDR3 length: 17 residues. With 2 bases clipped from V and 4 bases from J, the junction kept 13 bases outside the gene matches. DNA for the CDR3: TGTGCCAGCTCACCATACCAGTTGGCGGGAGTGATAGAGACCCAGTACTTC. Translating it yields CASSPYQLAGVIETQYF.

Worth noting for this clone: Other DNA variants within this sample encode the same CDR3. V and J are TRBV10-3 and TRBJ2-6, with a possible D match to TRBD2 (5 bases). This CDR3 is built from 13 residues. Trimming shortened V by 7 bases and J by 1 base, and 5 bases separated the two germline ends. Germline CDR1 reads ENHRY; CDR2 reads SYGVKD. CDR3 in DNA: TGTGCCATCACGGGATCTGGGGCCAACGTCCTGACTTTC. Translation gives CAITGSGANVLTF.

This chain's CDR3 is CASSTSYNEQFF. CDR3 in DNA: TGTGCCAGCAGCACTAGCTACAATGAGCAGTTCTTC. The gene calls are TRBV5-8 and TRBJ2-1; D perhaps matches TRBD2 (5 bases). The CDR3 has 12 amino acids. Trimming took 4 bases from V and 3 from J, leaving 5 bases between them. In germline, CDR1 is SGHTS, CDR2 YDEGEE.